This TCR beta chain was identified in a study of OX40 agonist ivuxolimab in advanced cancers. In the case of this clone: The antigen remains unidentified.

Notes on the study in general: Expanded peripheral T cells had an undetermined antigen specificity. Some patients without response likewise showed low normalized clonal expansion.

Sequencing was performed with immunoSEQ multiplex PCR; in TCRdb, only in-frame clones are kept and a portion is missing. The repertoire holds roughly 99,000 clones, 85% to 95% seen once, with around 1.2% in the top ten. Germline V gene sequence: CDR1 MGHRA, CDR2 YSYEKL. CDR3 length: 14 residues. V was clipped by 3 bases and J by 1 base, with 9 bases between them. The TCR sequence derives from an adult with an advanced solid tumor such as melanoma, head and neck, liver or kidney cancer. This chain connects TRBV4-1 to TRBJ1-1; the D gene is possibly TRBD1 (5 bases). Sample: CD4+ or CD8+ T cells sorted from blood, taken in a trial of the OX40 agonist ivuxolimab. CDR3 loop: CASSHAGQNTEAFF. The CDR3 DNA reads TGCGCCAGCAGCCATGCTGGACAGAACACTGAAGCTTTCTTT.